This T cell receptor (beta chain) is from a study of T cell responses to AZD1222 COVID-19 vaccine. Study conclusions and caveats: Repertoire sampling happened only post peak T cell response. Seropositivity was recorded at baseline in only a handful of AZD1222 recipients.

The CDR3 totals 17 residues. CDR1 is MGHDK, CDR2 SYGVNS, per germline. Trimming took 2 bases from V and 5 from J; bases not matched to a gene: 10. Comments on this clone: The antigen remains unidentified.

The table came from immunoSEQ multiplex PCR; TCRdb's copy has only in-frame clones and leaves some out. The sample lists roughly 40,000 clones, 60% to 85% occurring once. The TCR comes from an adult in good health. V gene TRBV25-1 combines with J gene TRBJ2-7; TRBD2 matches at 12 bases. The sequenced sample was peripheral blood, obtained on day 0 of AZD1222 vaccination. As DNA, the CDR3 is TGTGCCAGCAGTGAAGGTGTGACTAGCGGGGGACTGGACGAGCAGTACTTC. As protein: CASSEGVTSGGLDEQYF.